These T cell receptor beta chains were read from a single sample in a study of T cells in Graves' hyperthyroidism and ophthalmopathy. TCRdb passed the multiplex PCR reads through MiXCR, listing each CDR3 protein once. The repertoire consists of approximately 640,000 distinct CDR3 sequences, with roughly 17% occurring once and the leading ten covering around 16%. Sequencing input: blood. Every receptor here comes from a man aged 50-59 years with Graves' hyperthyroidism. Both conserved end residues are part of each CDR3. The order of the fields is D gene, V gene, clone size, J gene, CDR3 DNA, CDR3 protein. A D gene is named only where the DNA matches it firmly. Clone size, where shown, is once, few, many, or a class for clones that have expanded.

D: TRBD1
V: TRBV7-3
size: few
J: TRBJ1-6
DNA: TGTGCCAGCAGCTTAACGGGACAGGGAGCCTTTAATTCACCCCTCCACTTT
CDR3: CASSLTGQGAFNSPLHF

D: -
V: TRBV19
size: -
J: TRBJ2-3
DNA: TGTGCCAGTAGTTCAGGACCCGGAGATACGCAGTATTTT
CDR3: CASSSGPGDTQYF

D: -
V: TRBV18
size: many
J: TRBJ2-1
DNA: TGTGCCAGCTCACCAGACTACAGTGCGAACAATGAGCAGTTCTTC
CDR3: CASSPDYSANNEQFF

D: TRBD2
V: TRBV28
size: few
J: TRBJ2-1
DNA: TGTGCCAGCAGTCCCTTGGGACTAGCGGGAGATAGGAATGAGCAGTTCTTC
CDR3: CASSPLGLAGDRNEQFF

D: -
V: TRBV19
size: -
J: TRBJ2-7
DNA: TGTGCCAGTAGTAATCTTATCCACGAGCAGTACTTC
CDR3: CASSNLIHEQYF

D: -
V: TRBV5-6
size: -
J: TRBJ2-2
DNA: TGTGCCAGCAGCTTGGCCTTGCGTCCCGCCGGGGAGCTGTTTTTT
CDR3: CASSLALRPAGELFF

D: -
V: TRBV19
size: -
J: TRBJ2-3
DNA: TGTGCCAGTAGTATAGAGCAAAGCACAGATACGCAGTATTTT
CDR3: CASSIEQSTDTQYF

D: TRBD2
V: TRBV9
size: -
J: TRBJ2-1
DNA: TGTGCCAGCAGCTTCGAGACTAGCGGCAGCTACAATGAGCAGTTCTTC
CDR3: CASSFETSGSYNEQFF

D: -
V: TRBV14
size: -
J: TRBJ2-3
DNA: TGTGCCAGCAGCCAATTCATCAAGGTAGCGGGCACAGATACGCAGTATTTT
CDR3: CASSQFIKVAGTDTQYF

D: TRBD1
V: TRBV5-1
size: -
J: TRBJ2-7
DNA: TGCGCCAGCAGCCGACAGGGGGTTTCCTACGAGCAGTACTTC
CDR3: CASSRQGVSYEQYF

D: TRBD2
V: TRBV2
size: -
J: TRBJ2-1
DNA: TGTGCCAGCAGTGAAGTCTGGTCCGGCGGGAGGGCCGGTACCCTCTTC
CDR3: CASSEVWSGGRAGTLF

D: TRBD1
V: TRBV5-6
size: -
J: TRBJ1-1
DNA: TGTGCCAGCAGCTTTAGTGACAGGGGAAACACTGAAGCTTTCTTT
CDR3: CASSFSDRGNTEAFF

D: -
V: TRBV28
size: -
J: TRBJ2-5
DNA: TGTGCCAGCAGACAAGAGATCCAGTACTTC
CDR3: CASRQEIQYF

D: TRBD2
V: TRBV6-2/TRBV6-3
size: few
J: TRBJ2-7
DNA: TGTGCCAGCAGTTACAGTGCTAGCGGGAGCTACGAGCAGTACTTC
CDR3: CASSYSASGSYEQYF

D: -
V: TRBV20-1
size: -
J: TRBJ1-2
DNA: TGCAGTGCTAGAGATGCCGGTCGTCGTGGCTACACCTTC
CDR3: CSARDAGRRGYTF

D: TRBD1
V: TRBV2
size: many
J: TRBJ1-5
DNA: TGTGCCAGCAGTGATGGACAGGGTAGCAATCAGCCCCAGCATTTT
CDR3: CASSDGQGSNQPQHF

D: -
V: TRBV29-1
size: -
J: TRBJ1-1
DNA: TGCAGCGTTAATGGGGGTGACACTGAAGCTTTCTTT
CDR3: CSVNGGDTEAFF

D: TRBD2
V: TRBV28
size: once
J: TRBJ2-7
DNA: TGTGCCAGCAGTTTAGGGACTAGCGGGAGGGCCCAGTCCTACGAGCAGTACTTC
CDR3: CASSLGTSGRAQSYEQYF

D: -
V: TRBV7-6
size: -
J: TRBJ2-2
DNA: TGTGCCAGCAGCTTAAGACCGCCGGGGGGACAGAACACCGGGGAGCTGTTTTTT
CDR3: CASSLRPPGGQNTGELFF

D: -
V: TRBV27
size: many
J: TRBJ1-5
DNA: TGTGCCAGCAGTGGCAGGGAAAATCAGCCCCAGCATTTT
CDR3: CASSGRENQPQHF

D: -
V: TRBV20-1
size: many
J: TRBJ2-7
DNA: TGCAGTGCTAGTCACATACTCGGGGCCACAAGCTCCTACGAGCAGTACTTC
CDR3: CSASHILGATSSYEQYF

D: -
V: TRBV5-1
size: many
J: TRBJ2-3
DNA: TGCGCCAGCAGCAAGCCCAACACAGATACGCAGTATTTT
CDR3: CASSKPNTDTQYF

D: -
V: TRBV7-8
size: many
J: TRBJ2-3
DNA: TGTGCCAGCAGCCCCCGCCGAGGGGTCGCAGATACGCAGTATTTT
CDR3: CASSPRRGVADTQYF

D: -
V: TRBV4-1
size: few
J: TRBJ1-5
DNA: TGCGCCAGCAGCCAAGGGCCGGGCCCAGGTCGGGGCAATCAGCCCCAGCATTTT
CDR3: CASSQGPGPGRGNQPQHF

D: -
V: TRBV28
size: many
J: TRBJ2-1
DNA: TGTGCCAGCAGTTTAAGGAAGGGGTGGAGCTCCTACAATGAGCAGTTCTTC
CDR3: CASSLRKGWSSYNEQFF

D: TRBD1
V: TRBV12-3/TRBV12-4
size: many
J: TRBJ1-1
DNA: TGTGCCAGCAGTTTTGGGCAGGGGGTTTGGGCTGAAGCTTTCTTT
CDR3: CASSFGQGVWAEAFF

D: TRBD2
V: TRBV14
size: -
J: TRBJ2-5
DNA: TGTGCCAGCAGCCAAGAAGCCCCAGATTGGGAGGGACCGGCCATTGGGACCCAGTACTTC
CDR3: CASSQEAPDWEGPAIGTQYF

D: -
V: TRBV28
size: many
J: TRBJ2-5
DNA: TGTGCCAGCAGTGGGGGTGACCAAGAGACCCAGTACTTC
CDR3: CASSGGDQETQYF

D: -
V: TRBV14
size: -
J: TRBJ2-7
DNA: TGTGCCAGCAGCCCCCTAAGTACCGATAGTGACGAGCAGTACTTC
CDR3: CASSPLSTDSDEQYF

D: -
V: TRBV30
size: many
J: TRBJ1-1
DNA: TGTGCCTGGAAAGGGAACACTGAAGCTTTCTTT
CDR3: CAWKGNTEAFF